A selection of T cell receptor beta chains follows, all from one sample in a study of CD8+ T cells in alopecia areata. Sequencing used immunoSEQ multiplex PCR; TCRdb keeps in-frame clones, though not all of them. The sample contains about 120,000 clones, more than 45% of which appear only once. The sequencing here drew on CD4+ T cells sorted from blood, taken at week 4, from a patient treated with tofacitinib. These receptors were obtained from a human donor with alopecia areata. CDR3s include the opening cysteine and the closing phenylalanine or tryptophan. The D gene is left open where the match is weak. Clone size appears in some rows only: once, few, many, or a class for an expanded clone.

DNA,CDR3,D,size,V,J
TGTGCCTGGAGTACCACAGGGGTTGATGGCTACACCTTC,CAWSTTGVDGYTF,TRBD1,-,TRBV30,TRBJ1-2
TGCGCCAGCCGAGAGCAGGACTCCTACGAGCAGTACTTC,CASREQDSYEQYF,-,-,TRBV5-1,TRBJ2-7
TGCGCCAGCAGCCTATTCCCCGAGACTGCGGCTCGAGATGGCTACACCTTC,CASSLFPETAARDGYTF,-,-,TRBV5-1,TRBJ1-2
TGTGCCAGCAGTGATTGGACTGCCTCCTTTGGAAACACCATATATTTT,CASSDWTASFGNTIYF,-,-,TRBV6-1,TRBJ1-3
TGCAGCGTCGGGACAGGGACGCGCGAGCAGTTCTTC,CSVGTGTREQFF,TRBD1,-,TRBV29-1,TRBJ2-1
TGTGCCACCAGCAGAAGTTTAGGGGGTGGGAATCAGCCCCAGCATTTT,CATSRSLGGGNQPQHF,-,-,TRBV15,TRBJ1-5
TGCGCCAGCGACCACCGGGGCTCTGGAAACACCATATATTTT,CASDHRGSGNTIYF,-,few,TRBV23-1,TRBJ1-3
TGTGCCAGCAGCGTAGGGAACCGAGCAAGCTCACCCCTCCACTTT,CASSVGNRASSPLHF,-,-,TRBV9,TRBJ1-6
TGTGCCTGGAGTCAGGGTTTTTCCTACGAGCAGTACTTC,CAWSQGFSYEQYF,-,-,TRBV30,TRBJ2-7
TGTGCCAGCAGTTACCTACGTGAAGCTTTCTTT,CASSYLREAFF,-,-,TRBV6-5,TRBJ1-1
TGTGCCTGGACTAGACGGGATACGCAGTATTTT,CAWTRRDTQYF,-,-,TRBV30,TRBJ2-3
TGCACGGGGACTAGCGGGAGGGAAGAGACCCAGTACTTC,CTGTSGREETQYF,TRBD2,-,TRBV29-1,TRBJ2-5
TGCAGCGTTGTCACCGGGACAGGGGCGACCTACGAGCAGTACTTC,CSVVTGTGATYEQYF,TRBD1,few,TRBV29-1,TRBJ2-7
TGTGCCAGCAGCCGCATCTCGAGTGAGCAGTACTTC,CASSRISSEQYF,-,few,TRBV7-9,TRBJ2-7
TGTGCCTGGAGTGTACTTGTGAACACTGAAGCTTTCTTT,CAWSVLVNTEAFF,-,few,TRBV30,TRBJ1-1
TGCAGCGTCTTTACGGACACACCAGAAGCTTTCTTT,CSVFTDTPEAFF,-,-,TRBV29-1,TRBJ1-1
TGTGCCATCAAGACGACTGGGAACACTGAAGCTTTCTTT,CAIKTTGNTEAFF,-,few,TRBV10-3,TRBJ1-1
TGCGCCAGCAGCTTGGGCGGCGTTAACGAAGCTTTCTTT,CASSLGGVNEAFF,-,few,TRBV5-1,TRBJ1-1
TGCAGCGTTGAAGATCGTCTGAAGGCCCCCCGGGATTTT,CSVEDRLKAPRDF,-,few,TRBV29-1,TRBJ2-3
TGTGCCTGGAGTGTAGGAGGGGGCCACTACAATGAGCAGTTCTTC,CAWSVGGGHYNEQFF,-,-,TRBV30,TRBJ2-1
TGTGCCAGCAGGCCCGGTGCAGGGGGCTATGGCTACACCTTC,CASRPGAGGYGYTF,TRBD1,-,TRBV6-5,TRBJ1-2
TGCAGCGTGGTTGAGTTTGGGGCCCAGCATTTT,CSVVEFGAQHF,-,few,TRBV29-1,TRBJ1-5
TGCAGTGCCGACCACCCTACCCAGGGGCAGGATGAGCAGTTCTTC,CSADHPTQGQDEQFF,-,once,TRBV29-1,TRBJ2-1
TGTGCCTGGAGTCCGAAGACGACCGGGGAGCTGTTTTTT,CAWSPKTTGELFF,-,-,TRBV30,TRBJ2-2
TGTGCCAGCAGGGACGGACAGACGAACACTGAAGCTTTCTTT,CASRDGQTNTEAFF,-,few,TRBV6-1,TRBJ1-1
TGTGCCTGGAGTATCAGGTTGGGCTACACCTTC,CAWSIRLGYTF,-,-,TRBV30,TRBJ1-2
TGTGCCAGCAGCTCTTCGGGGATCACTGAAGCTTTCTTT,CASSSSGITEAFF,-,-,TRBV7-9,TRBJ1-1
TGTGCCAGCAGTCTAACAGGGGGCTCCTACAATGAGCAGTTCTTC,CASSLTGGSYNEQFF,TRBD1,few,TRBV14,TRBJ2-1
TGCAGCGTTGAAGATCGACAGGAGTACTGCAATGAGCAGTTCTTC,CSVEDRQEYCNEQFF,-,-,TRBV29-1,TRBJ2-1
TGTGCCAGCAGGGGACAGCTTCCGAACACTGAAGCTTTCTTT,CASRGQLPNTEAFF,TRBD1,-,TRBV27,TRBJ1-1
TGTGCCAGCAGTTACGGCCGGGACAGGTCCTCCTACGAGCAGTACTTC,CASSYGRDRSSYEQYF,TRBD1,-,TRBV6-6,TRBJ2-7
TGCAGCGTTGTGGACAGGGCGTACAATGAGCAGTTCTTC,CSVVDRAYNEQFF,TRBD1,once,TRBV29-1,TRBJ2-1
TGTGCCAGCAGTTACTCACTTCGATATGGCTACACCTTC,CASSYSLRYGYTF,-,-,TRBV6-5,TRBJ1-2
TGCGCCAGCAGCTTGGAGGGACGGACCACCTTTTCCTACGAGCAGTACTTC,CASSLEGRTTFSYEQYF,-,-,TRBV5-1,TRBJ2-7
TGCAGCGCAGGGACTACTTCCTACGAGCAGTACTTC,CSAGTTSYEQYF,TRBD2,-,TRBV29-1,TRBJ2-7
TGTGCCAGCAGCACACGGGACACCTCCTCTGGAAACACCATATATTTT,CASSTRDTSSGNTIYF,-,few,TRBV7-2,TRBJ1-3
TGTGCCAGCAGTGCACTAGCCGGCGGGGAGCTGTTTTTT,CASSALAGGELFF,-,-,TRBV2,TRBJ2-2
TGCAGCGCCGTGTTGGCGGGGGGGCCTTCCGGGGAGCTGTTTTTT,CSAVLAGGPSGELFF,TRBD2,-,TRBV29-1,TRBJ2-2